These 4 T cell receptor beta chains originate from one sample sequenced in a study of blood T cell repertoires in COVID-19. Repertoires were generated with immunoSEQ multiplex PCR, while TCRdb's copy carries only in-frame clones and drops some. The sample holds more than 25,000 clones, 85% to 90% seen once. The sample was peripheral blood. These receptors originate from a human donor with acute or convalescent COVID-19. The donor label of this sample is uncertain.

CDR3 protein: CASSSHRGQSNQPQHF. The CDR3 DNA reads as TGTGCCAGCAGTTCCCACAGGGGGCAGAGCAATCAGCCCCAGCATTTT. The V and J genes are TRBV28 and TRBJ1-5, with 9 bases lining up with TRBD1. V trimming: 4 bases; J trimming: 1 base; junction bases outside the gene matches: 5. In germline, CDR1 is MDHEN, CDR2 SYDVKM. The CDR3 has 16 amino acids.

V usage is TRBV19 and J usage is TRBJ2-1; D might be TRBD1 (6 bases). Trimming shortened V by 1 base and J by 7 bases, and 8 bases separated the two germline ends. Germline assignment: CDR1 LNHDA and CDR2 SQIVND (reference sequence). The CDR3 runs to 13 residues. DNA for the CDR3: TGTGCCAGTAGTATAGGCCAGGGGAATGAGCAGTTCTTC. Translation gives CASSIGQGNEQFF.

The chain has TRBV3-1 (or the pseudogene TRBV3-2) and TRBJ2-1; TRBD2 might be the D (5 bases). CDR1 LGHDT and CDR2 YNNKEL come from the germline V gene (reference sequence). Trimming shortened V by 4 bases and J by 12 bases, and 19 bases separated the two germline ends. This CDR3 has 14 amino acids. The CDR3 spells CASSPFGDPRGQFF. Written as DNA, the CDR3 is TGTGCCAGCAGCCCATTTGGTGACCCCCGGGGGCAGTTCTTC.

This chain uses TRBV30 with TRBJ1-6, with D perhaps matching TRBD1 (6 bases). Germline V lookup: CDR1 GTSNPN, CDR2 SVGIG (reference sequence). V lost 2 bases and J lost 5, with 13 bases in between. This CDR3 is 15 amino acids long. CDR3 sequence (DNA): TGTGCCTGGAGTTCGGTCCAGGGGAATAATTCACCCCTCCACTTT. Protein product: CAWSSVQGNNSPLHF.